Described below is a single TCR beta chain sequence and its context. These data come from a study of blood T cell repertoires in COVID-19. The wider study: Samples of COVID-19 (acute and convalescent) were obtained from the United States, Italy and Spain. The cDNA or gDNA used as material had been derived from T cells, B-cell-depleted T cells, or PBMCs.

How the authors handled the data: Counts of nucleated cells, estimated from reference gene primer amplification, were obtained. Profiling relied on immunoSEQ multiplex PCR, and the TCRdb table lists in-frame clones only, not all of them. D and trimming come from the DNA, and the V and J calls and clone size come from that table. The sample yields around 110,000 clones, 80% to 85% seen once. The germline V gene has CDR1 KGHDR and CDR2 SFDVKD. V gave up 9 bases and J gave up 6 bases; unmatched junction bases: 10. The CDR3 loop spans 14 amino acids. This receptor was taken from an older man with acute or convalescent COVID-19. Sequencing input: peripheral blood. The rearrangement joins TRBV24-1 to TRBJ2-3, with TRBD1 matching 8 bases. The CDR3 here is CATSGGSVPDTQYF. The CDR3 DNA reads TGTGCCACCTCAGGGGGCAGCGTCCCCGATACGCAGTATTTT.